The 2 T cell receptor beta chains reported below all come from one sample, sequenced in a study of cytomegalovirus exposure and HLA in healthy donors. Primers included in the PCR were 60 Vbeta and 13 Jbeta primers. Measured with immunoSEQ multiplex PCR; TCRdb has only the in-frame clones, and not every one. The sample lists 120,000 or so clones; roughly four fifths were seen once. The source material was PBMCs. The receptors here all came from a woman aged 40-49 years in good health and CMV-seronegative.

V gene TRBV29-1 combines with J gene TRBJ2-3; D might be TRBD1 (7 bases). This CDR3 contains 14 residues. V gave up 8 bases and J gave up 2 bases, with 17 bases separating them. Germline values: CDR1 SQVTM, CDR2 ANQGSEA. The CDR3, as DNA: TGCAGCCTCACAGGAGGGACAGCCACAGATACGCAGTATTTT. It encodes CSLTGGTATDTQYF.

This chain links TRBV7-8 with TRBJ2-7; 12 positions match TRBD1. Trimming removed 5 bases from V and 5 bases from J; junction bases left unmatched: 10. This CDR3 comprises 16 residues. Germline values: CDR1 SGHVS, CDR2 FQNEAQ. The CDR3 DNA reads as TGTGCCAGCAGCCCCCGGGACAGGGGGCGCGTTAACGAGCAGTACTTC. It yields the protein CASSPRDRGRVNEQYF.